This T cell receptor beta chain was recorded in a study of T cell responses to AZD1222 COVID-19 vaccine. Overall study: Pooling covered second doses at about 4 or about 12 weeks. Study results and limitations: Spike-specific TCR breadth and depth rose after two AZD1222 doses. The study identified only a handful of AZD1222 recipients as seropositive at baseline. Unmutated regions of variants are reportedly targeted by nearly half of spike-specific TCRs.

The assay was immunoSEQ multiplex PCR, and TCRdb's table has in-frame clones only and misses some. The table lists 130,000 to 150,000 clones, 70% to 90% of them singletons, with 5.5% to 6.5% in the top ten. A note on this clone: Its antigen is undetermined.

The CDR3 is 15 residues long. Looked up from germline, CDR1 is SGHVS and CDR2 is FNYEAQ. The V end was cut by 2 bases, the J end by 5 bases, with 14 bases between. The receptor was isolated from an adult in good health. The specimen comprised peripheral blood, sampled on day 0 of AZD1222 vaccination. V and J are TRBV7-6 and TRBJ2-3, with D tentatively TRBD2 (5 bases). This CDR3 reads CASSLRGPREDTQYF. In nucleotides, the CDR3 is TGTGCCAGCAGCTTAAGAGGCCCACGGGAAGATACGCAGTATTTT.